This is a list of T cell receptor beta chains from one sample in a study of blood T cell repertoires in COVID-19. Here immunoSEQ multiplex PCR was the method, and the copy in TCRdb shows in-frame clones only, minus some. The sample shows some 100,000 clones, 80% to 90% of them seen only once. Sequencing was performed on PBMCs or T cells enriched from blood (not recorded which). The origin of the receptors is a woman between 45 and 65 years old who had recovered from COVID-19. Both conserved end residues are part of each CDR3. The D gene is left open where the match is weak. The listing skips clone size in some rows; elsewhere it reads once, few, many or a size class.

abundance | d_gene | j_gene | v_gene | CDR3nt | CDR3aa
NA | NA | TRBJ2-3 | TRBV7-8 | TGTGCCAGCAGCGCCAGCGTCACAGATACGCAGTATTTT | CASSASVTDTQYF
NA | NA | TRBJ2-7 | TRBV2 | TGTGCCAGCAGTGATTCTGGCGGGGGCCGTTACGAGCAGTACTTC | CASSDSGGGRYEQYF
NA | NA | TRBJ2-6 | TRBV30 | TGTGCCTGGATAGAGGGGGCTGGGGCCAACGTCCTGACTTTC | CAWIEGAGANVLTF
NA | TRBD2 | TRBJ2-3 | TRBV13 | TGTGCCAGCAGCGGGGCGGGGGGCCGTGCAGATACGCAGTATTTT | CASSGAGGRADTQYF
NA | NA | TRBJ1-2 | TRBV14 | TGTGCCAGCAGTCCGGGATCTAACTATGGCTACACCTTC | CASSPGSNYGYTF
NA | TRBD1 | TRBJ2-7 | TRBV12-3/TRBV12-4 | TGTGCCAGCGCCGGGACAGACCCCTACGAGCAGTACTTC | CASAGTDPYEQYF
NA | TRBD1 | TRBJ1-6 | TRBV19 | TGTGCCAGTAGTAAACTCGGGGACAGGGGGGCGAATTCACCCCTCCACTTT | CASSKLGDRGANSPLHF
NA | TRBD1 | TRBJ1-1 | TRBV6-5 | TGTGCCAGCAGTCCCTTGAGGACAGGGGGGACTGAAGCTTTCTTT | CASSPLRTGGTEAFF
NA | NA | TRBJ1-1 | TRBV2 | TGTGCCAGCAGTGCTAGTAACACTGAAGCTTTCTTT | CASSASNTEAFF
once | NA | TRBJ2-4 | TRBV2 | TGTGCCAGCAGTGCAGGGGTCAAAAACATTCAGTACTTC | CASSAGVKNIQYF
NA | NA | TRBJ1-1 | TRBV19 | TGTGCCAGTCATAAATGGCAAGCGCGGGCGTCTGAAGCTTTCTTT | CASHKWQARASEAFF
NA | NA | TRBJ2-7 | TRBV30 | TGTGCCTGGAGTGCAAATCCAGGACTCGAGCAGTACTTC | CAWSANPGLEQYF
NA | TRBD2 | TRBJ2-7 | TRBV7-3 | TGTGCCAGCAGCCCGGGACTAGCGGGGATCTACGAGCAGTACTTC | CASSPGLAGIYEQYF
NA | TRBD1 | TRBJ1-3 | TRBV19 | TGTGCCACAGGGACAGGAAGCTCTGGAAACACCATATATTTT | CATGTGSSGNTIYF
NA | NA | TRBJ1-2 | TRBV12-3/TRBV12-4 | TGTGCCAGCAGTTTACAAGGGGCAAGTGGCTACACCTTC | CASSLQGASGYTF
NA | TRBD1 | TRBJ1-4 | TRBV30 | TGTGCCTGGAGTGTAGTGCAGGGGGCTATTGAAAAACTGTTTTTT | CAWSVVQGAIEKLFF
NA | TRBD2 | TRBJ2-7 | TRBV11-1 | TGTGCCAGCAGCCGGACTAGCGGACGTTACGAGCAGTACTTC | CASSRTSGRYEQYF
NA | TRBD2 | TRBJ2-1 | TRBV3-1/TRBV3-2 | TGTGCCAGCAGCCAAGGAGGAGCGGGAGGCTACAATGAGCAGTTCTTC | CASSQGGAGGYNEQFF
NA | NA | TRBJ1-4 | TRBV28 | TGTGCCAGCAGTTTACTGAGGGAAAAACTGTTTTTT | CASSLLREKLFF
NA | NA | TRBJ2-3 | TRBV25-1 | TGTGCCAGCAGTGACCCCCTGGGAGCTACGCAGTATTTT | CASSDPLGATQYF
NA | TRBD2 | TRBJ2-7 | TRBV5-4 | TGTGCCAGCAGCACCGGGACTAGCTACGAGCAGTACTTC | CASSTGTSYEQYF
once | TRBD1 | TRBJ1-2 | TRBV11-2 | TGTGCCAGCAGCCGACGACAGGGCTTTAACTATGGCTACACCTTC | CASSRRQGFNYGYTF
once | NA | TRBJ1-2 | TRBV5-1 | TGCGCCAGCAGCTTGTCGCCCCAGGGTGGATATGGCTACACCTTC | CASSLSPQGGYGYTF
NA | TRBD2 | TRBJ2-1 | TRBV9 | TGTGCCAGCAGCTTCCTGACAGCGGGAGTGGTCTACAATGAGCAGTTCTTC | CASSFLTAGVVYNEQFF
NA | NA | TRBJ2-7 | TRBV11-2 | TGTGCCAGCAGCTTCGCACAGGGACACTACGAGCAGTACTTC | CASSFAQGHYEQYF
NA | TRBD2 | TRBJ2-5 | TRBV7-9 | TGTGCCAGCAGCTCTTCGGCGGGAGCAGAGACCCAGTACTTC | CASSSSAGAETQYF
NA | NA | TRBJ1-3 | TRBV2 | TGTGCCAGAAGGCAGGCCTCTGGAAACACCATATATTTT | CARRQASGNTIYF
NA | NA | TRBJ2-2 | TRBV3-1/TRBV3-2 | TGTGCCAGCAGCCAAGATCCAGGGTTGACCGGGGAGCTGTTTTTT | CASSQDPGLTGELFF
NA | NA | TRBJ2-3 | TRBV7-2 | TGTGCCAGCAGCGCAGACCGGGGTTGGGCAGATACGCAGTATTTT | CASSADRGWADTQYF
NA | NA | TRBJ1-2 | TRBV5-1 | TGCGCCAGCAGCTTGGCCCCCCAAGAAGGGTGGGGCCCGCACACCTTC | CASSLAPQEGWGPHTF
NA | TRBD2 | TRBJ2-5 | TRBV25-1 | TGTGCCAGCAGTGAAAGGCTAGCGGGAGATGAGACCCAGTACTTC | CASSERLAGDETQYF
NA | TRBD1 | TRBJ2-6 | TRBV19 | TGTGCCAGTGAATCTCAACAGGGGGCATTTGCCGGGGCCAACGTCCTGACTTTC | CASESQQGAFAGANVLTF
NA | TRBD1 | TRBJ1-1 | TRBV27 | TGTGCCAGCAGTTTCCAAACAGGGGTGGGGAACACTGAAGCTTTCTTT | CASSFQTGVGNTEAFF
NA | TRBD1 | TRBJ1-1 | TRBV28 | TGTGCCAGCAGCGGGTCCCGAGACAGGGAAACTGAAGCTTTCTTT | CASSGSRDRETEAFF
NA | TRBD1 | TRBJ2-6 | TRBV27 | TGTGCCAGCAGTTCTTTCGGCAGGGGGCTCCTTTTAAGCTCTGGGGCCAACGTCCTGACTTTC | CASSSFGRGLLLSSGANVLTF
few | TRBD2 | TRBJ2-6 | TRBV28 | TGCTCTACCGGGAGGGGCTCTGGGGCCAACGTCCTGACTTTC | CSTGRGSGANVLTF
NA | TRBD1 | TRBJ2-4 | TRBV7-3 | TGTGCCAGCAGCTTAAACAGGGGGGCCTTTCAGTACTTC | CASSLNRGAFQYF
NA | NA | TRBJ1-2 | TRBV27 | TGTGCCAGCAGGGCCCCCAGGGCAGCGAACTATGGCTACACCTTC | CASRAPRAANYGYTF
NA | NA | TRBJ2-6 | TRBV24-1 | TGTGCCACCAGTGATCCGGGACACTTCGACTCTGGGGCCAACGTCCTGACTTTC | CATSDPGHFDSGANVLTF
NA | NA | TRBJ1-1 | TRBV5-4 | TGTGCCAGCAGCCTGACAGACATGAACACTGAAGCTTTCTTT | CASSLTDMNTEAFF
once | NA | TRBJ1-1 | TRBV5-1 | TGCGCCAGCAGCCAAGACAGGAACACTGAAGCTTTCTTT | CASSQDRNTEAFF
NA | NA | TRBJ2-7 | TRBV7-6 | TGTGCCAGCAGTCCGGCGACAGGCTCCTACGAGCAGTACTTC | CASSPATGSYEQYF